This record concerns one TCR beta chain sequence. Its antigen is undetermined. CDR1 is GTSNPN, CDR2 SVGIG, per germline (reference sequence). Unmatched junction bases numbered 7, after V lost 3 bases and J lost 5 bases. The CDR3 extends over 14 amino acids. TCRdb re-derived calls from the 5' RACE reads in MiXCR, one entry per CDR3 protein. The sample contains around 600,000 distinct CDR3 sequences, around 12% of which appear only once. The sample comes from a study of T cells after yellow fever vaccination. The study, taken as a whole, reports: The CD4 and CD8 compartments had a small share of their clonotypes in common.

The TCR sequence derives from a man younger than 45 who received the YFV17D yellow fever vaccine. V is TRBV30 and J is TRBJ2-7; TRBD2 agrees at 10 bases. The sample in question was PBMCs, obtained on the day of the yellow fever booster vaccination. The CDR3 loop is CAWSPPSGRDEQYF. In DNA, the CDR3 is TGTGCCTGGAGCCCTCCTAGCGGGAGAGACGAGCAGTACTTC.